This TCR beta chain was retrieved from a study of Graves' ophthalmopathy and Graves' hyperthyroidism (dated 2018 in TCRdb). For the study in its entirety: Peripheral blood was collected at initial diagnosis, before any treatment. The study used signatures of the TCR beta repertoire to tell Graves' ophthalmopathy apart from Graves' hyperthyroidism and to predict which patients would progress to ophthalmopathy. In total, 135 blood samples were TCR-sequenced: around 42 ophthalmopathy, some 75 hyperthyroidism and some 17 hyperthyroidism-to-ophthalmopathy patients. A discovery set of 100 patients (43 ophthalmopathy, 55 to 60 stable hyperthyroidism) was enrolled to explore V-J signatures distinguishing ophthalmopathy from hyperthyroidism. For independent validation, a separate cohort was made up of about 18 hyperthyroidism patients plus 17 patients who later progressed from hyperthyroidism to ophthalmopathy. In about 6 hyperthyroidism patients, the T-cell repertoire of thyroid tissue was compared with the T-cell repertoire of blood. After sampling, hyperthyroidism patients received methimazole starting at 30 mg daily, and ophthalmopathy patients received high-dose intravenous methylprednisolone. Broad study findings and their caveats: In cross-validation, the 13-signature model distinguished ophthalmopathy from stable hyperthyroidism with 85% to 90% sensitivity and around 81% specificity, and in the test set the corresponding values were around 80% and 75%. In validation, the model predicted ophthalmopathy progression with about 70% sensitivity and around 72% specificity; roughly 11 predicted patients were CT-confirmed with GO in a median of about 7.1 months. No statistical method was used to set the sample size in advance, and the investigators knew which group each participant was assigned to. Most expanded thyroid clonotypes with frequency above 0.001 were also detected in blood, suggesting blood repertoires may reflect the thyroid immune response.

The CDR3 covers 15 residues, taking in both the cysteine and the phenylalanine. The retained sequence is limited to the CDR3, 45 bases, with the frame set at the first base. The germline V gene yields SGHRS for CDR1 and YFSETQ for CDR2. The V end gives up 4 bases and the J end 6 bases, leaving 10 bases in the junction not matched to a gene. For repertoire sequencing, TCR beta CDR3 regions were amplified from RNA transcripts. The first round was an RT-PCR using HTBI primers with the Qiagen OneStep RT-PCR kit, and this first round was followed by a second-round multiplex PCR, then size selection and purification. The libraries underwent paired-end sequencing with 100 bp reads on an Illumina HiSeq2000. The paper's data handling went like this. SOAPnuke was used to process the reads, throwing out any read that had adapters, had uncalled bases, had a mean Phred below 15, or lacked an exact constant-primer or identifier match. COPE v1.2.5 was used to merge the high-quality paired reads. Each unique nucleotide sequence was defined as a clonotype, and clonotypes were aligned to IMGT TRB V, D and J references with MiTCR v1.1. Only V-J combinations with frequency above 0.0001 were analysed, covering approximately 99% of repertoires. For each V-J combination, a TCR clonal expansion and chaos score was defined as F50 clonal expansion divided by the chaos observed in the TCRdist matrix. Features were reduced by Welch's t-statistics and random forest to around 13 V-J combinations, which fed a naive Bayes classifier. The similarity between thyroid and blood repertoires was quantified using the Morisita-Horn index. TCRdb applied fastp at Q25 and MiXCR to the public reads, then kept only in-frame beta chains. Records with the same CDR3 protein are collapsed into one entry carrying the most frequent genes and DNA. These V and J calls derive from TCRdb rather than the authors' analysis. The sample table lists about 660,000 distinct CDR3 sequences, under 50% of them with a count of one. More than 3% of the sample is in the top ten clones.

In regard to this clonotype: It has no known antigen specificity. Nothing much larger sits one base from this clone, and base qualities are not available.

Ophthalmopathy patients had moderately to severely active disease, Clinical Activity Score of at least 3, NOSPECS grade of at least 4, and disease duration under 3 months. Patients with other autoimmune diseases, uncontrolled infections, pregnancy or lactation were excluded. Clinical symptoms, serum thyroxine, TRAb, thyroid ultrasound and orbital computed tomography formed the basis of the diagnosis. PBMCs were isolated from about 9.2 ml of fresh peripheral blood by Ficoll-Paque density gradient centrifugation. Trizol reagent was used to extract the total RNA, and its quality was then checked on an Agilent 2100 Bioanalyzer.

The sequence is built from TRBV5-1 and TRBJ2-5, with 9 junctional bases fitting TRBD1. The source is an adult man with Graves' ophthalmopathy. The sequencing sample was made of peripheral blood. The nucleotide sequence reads TGCGCCAGCAGCCCGACAGGGGGAAGTCGGCAGACCCAGTACTTC. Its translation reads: CASSPTGGSRQTQYF.